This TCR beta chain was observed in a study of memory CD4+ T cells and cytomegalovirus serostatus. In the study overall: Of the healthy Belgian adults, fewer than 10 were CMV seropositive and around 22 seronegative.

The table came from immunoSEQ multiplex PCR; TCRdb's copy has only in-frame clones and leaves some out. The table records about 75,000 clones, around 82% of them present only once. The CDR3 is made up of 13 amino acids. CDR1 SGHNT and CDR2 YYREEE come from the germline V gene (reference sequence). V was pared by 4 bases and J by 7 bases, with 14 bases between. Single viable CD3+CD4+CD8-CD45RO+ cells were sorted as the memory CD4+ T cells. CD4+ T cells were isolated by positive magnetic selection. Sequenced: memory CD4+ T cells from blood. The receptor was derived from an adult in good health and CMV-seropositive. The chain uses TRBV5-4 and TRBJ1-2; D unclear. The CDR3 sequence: CASSPGRAGGYTF. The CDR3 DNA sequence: TGTGCCAGCAGCCCTGGGAGGGCGGGTGGCTACACCTTC.